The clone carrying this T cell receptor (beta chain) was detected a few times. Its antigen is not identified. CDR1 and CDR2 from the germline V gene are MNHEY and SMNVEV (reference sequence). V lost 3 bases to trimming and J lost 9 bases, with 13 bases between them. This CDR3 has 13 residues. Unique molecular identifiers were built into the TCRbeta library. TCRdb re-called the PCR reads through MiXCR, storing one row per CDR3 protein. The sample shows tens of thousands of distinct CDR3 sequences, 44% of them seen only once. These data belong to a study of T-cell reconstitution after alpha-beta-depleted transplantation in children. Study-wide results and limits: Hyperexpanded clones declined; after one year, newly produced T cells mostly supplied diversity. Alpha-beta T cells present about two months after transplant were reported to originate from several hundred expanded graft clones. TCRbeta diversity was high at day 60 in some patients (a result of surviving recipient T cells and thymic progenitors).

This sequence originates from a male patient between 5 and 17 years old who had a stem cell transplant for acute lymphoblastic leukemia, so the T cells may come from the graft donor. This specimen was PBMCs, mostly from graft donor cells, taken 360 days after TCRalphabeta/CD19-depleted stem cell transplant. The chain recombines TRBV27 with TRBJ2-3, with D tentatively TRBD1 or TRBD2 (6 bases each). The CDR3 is CASSFSRGRTQYF. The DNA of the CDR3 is TGTGCCAGCAGTTTCTCCCGGGGGCGCACGCAGTATTTT.